This T cell receptor beta chain was captured by sequencing in a study of T cell changes during pregnancy in multiple sclerosis. This table comes from immunoSEQ multiplex PCR, and its TCRdb copy is limited to in-frame clones, with some not included. Found here are roughly 80,000 clones, about 91% of them singletons; the top ten hold roughly 1.4%. This clone was seen only once. Germline lookup yields CDR1 SGDLS and CDR2 YYNGEE. Unmatched junction bases numbered 7, after V lost 5 bases and J lost 2 bases. There are 15 residues in the CDR3. This TCR derives from a female donor with multiple sclerosis, enrolled in a pregnancy study. The sample here was peripheral blood, taken before pregnancy. This chain uses TRBV9 with TRBJ2-3, with 8 bases that match TRBD2. The CDR3 protein is CASRAGGTFTDTQYF. CDR3 nucleotide sequence: TGTGCCAGCAGGGCGGGGGGCACTTTCACAGATACGCAGTATTTT. Full variable domain (rest looked up from reference TRBV9 and TRBJ2-3): DSGVTQTPKHLITATGQRVTLRCSPRSGDLSVYWYQQSLDQGLQFLIQYYNGEERAKGNILERFSAQQFPDLHSELNLSSLELGDSALYFCASRAGGTFTDTQYFGPGTRLTVL.